A selection of T cell receptor beta chains follows, all from one sample in a study of cytomegalovirus exposure and HLA in healthy donors. Assay: immunoSEQ multiplex PCR; the TCRdb copy retains only in-frame clones and omits some. Counted here are 45,000 to 65,000 clones, more than 70% occurring once; the ten biggest clones make up approximately 3%. The sequenced sample was PBMCs. These receptor sequences come from a woman between 18 and 30 years old in good health and CMV-seronegative. CDR3s include the opening cysteine and the closing phenylalanine or tryptophan. The D gene is left open where the match is weak. Only part of the rows carry a size: once, few, many, or a class if the clone is expanded.

d_gene	abundance	j_gene	v_gene	CDR3aa	CDR3nt
-	-	TRBJ2-7	TRBV27	CASSYAPRGYEQYF	TGTGCCAGCAGTTACGCTCCCCGGGGCTACGAGCAGTACTTC
-	-	TRBJ2-1	TRBV6-5	CASSYSNRGSDEQFF	TGTGCCAGCAGTTACTCCAACCGGGGGTCGGATGAGCAGTTCTTC
-	-	TRBJ2-1	TRBV6-6	CASSYSSSYNEQFF	TGTGCCAGCAGTTACTCGAGCTCCTACAATGAGCAGTTCTTC
TRBD2	-	TRBJ2-6	TRBV7-3	CASSSLAGGGANVLTF	TGTGCCAGCAGCTCACTGGCGGGAGGTGGGGCCAACGTCCTGACTTTC
-	-	TRBJ2-7	TRBV4-1	CASSPGQGGYEQYF	TGCGCCAGCAGCCCAGGACAGGGAGGGTACGAGCAGTACTTC
TRBD1	-	TRBJ1-6	TRBV6-5	CASSPQGWGSPLHF	TGTGCCAGCAGCCCACAGGGGTGGGGCTCACCCCTCCACTTT
-	once	TRBJ2-1	TRBV10-1	CASSEYRAGDEQFF	TGCGCCAGCAGTGAGTACAGGGCGGGGGATGAGCAGTTCTTC
-	few	TRBJ1-3	TRBV10-1	CASSVSSGNTIYF	TGCGCCAGCAGTGTATCCTCTGGAAACACCATATATTTT
-	-	TRBJ1-2	TRBV5-1	CASSLWAGGEGVGYTF	TGCGCCAGCAGCTTGTGGGCTGGTGGTGAGGGAGTCGGCTACACCTTC
-	-	TRBJ2-2	TRBV2	CASSLEGPRGTGELFF	TGTGCCAGCAGTCTGGAGGGCCCCCGTGGCACCGGGGAGCTGTTTTTT
TRBD2	-	TRBJ2-1	TRBV6-5	CASSYATSGMSREQFF	TGTGCCAGCAGTTACGCGACTAGCGGGATGTCTAGGGAGCAGTTCTTC